This T cell receptor (beta chain) appears in the sequencing data of a study of PD-1 blockade in classical Hodgkin lymphoma. Study as a whole: The patients were dosed with nivolumab 3 mg/kg, infused intravenously every 2 weeks.

This clone has a handful of counts. Germline V lookup: CDR1 MGHRA, CDR2 YSYEKL. V trimming: 3 bases; J trimming: 2 bases; junction bases outside the gene matches: 7. This CDR3 contains 15 residues. Using immunoSEQ multiplex PCR, the repertoire was profiled, and TCRdb retains in-frame clones only, with some absent. There are 46,000 or so clones in the sample; 73% occur only once, and approximately 11% lies in the top ten. Every patient relapsed after autologous stem cell transplantation, and brentuximab vedotin exposure varied. The clonotype was recovered from a human donor with classical Hodgkin lymphoma. The source was peripheral blood mononuclear cells (PBMCs), collected at baseline. The chain carries TRBV4-1 and TRBJ2-7, with TRBD2 identical over 7 bases. The chain's CDR3 is CASSQGGDFTYEQYF. The CDR3 bases are TGCGCCAGCAGCCAGGGGGGGGACTTCACCTACGAGCAGTACTTC.